This record concerns one T cell receptor beta chain sequence. Its antigen is undetermined. These data are taken from a study of blood T cells in healthy people across ages. Study at large: About one barcoded beta molecule was captured per two T cells (by template switching).

Trimming took off 5 bases at V and 7 bases at J, with 9 bases between the two ends. This CDR3 has 12 residues. CDR1 is SEHNR, CDR2 FQNEAQ, per germline (reference sequence). In terms of origin and age, donors were healthy Caucasian individuals from Russia aged roughly 6 to 95. Points from the study as a whole: Age brought a roughly linear fall in TCR beta diversity measured per million T cells.

Primed by a sample-barcoded 5' primer and a J-beta primer mix, a second PCR proceeded for about 6 to 12 cycles. Per-sample output comprised a minimum of 2.5 million paired-end reads containing CDR3. Using its own MiXCR run on the 5' RACE reads, TCRdb lists one record per CDR3 protein. This table has roughly 410,000 distinct CDR3 sequences, roughly half appearing once. Sequenced input: blood. The TCR sequence derives from a man between 60 and 75 years old in good health. The genes are TRBV7-9 and TRBJ2-1, with D perhaps matching TRBD2 (6 bases). The CDR3 is CASSRDWNEQFF. The CDR3 coding sequence is TGTGCCAGCAGCAGGGACTGGAATGAGCAGTTCTTC.